This TCR beta chain was found in a study of CXCR3-negative and CXCR3-positive naive CD8 T cells. As for the study in general: The total count of TRB reads reached 120 million to 150 million, and each library contributed about 1.5 +/- 0.3 million.

Naive cells were sorted as CD45RO-, CCR7+, CD27+ and CD95-. Via 5' RACE with UMI labels, TRB cDNA libraries were prepared. With the 5' RACE reads reprocessed, TCRdb shows one record per CDR3 protein and no DNA. This table lists more than 45,000 distinct CDR3 sequences. On this clonotype: Its cognate antigen is unknown.

The CDR3 loop spans 16 amino acids. Germline CDR1 is SGHVS and CDR2 is FNYEAQ. The study's findings and limits: Cryopreservation partially lowered CXCR3 expression, so most assays used fresh PBMCs.

J is TRBJ2-6 and V is TRBV7-6; with no DNA, the TCRdb D assignment of TRBD1 cannot be verified. The sample was naive CXCR3- CD8+ T cells from blood. As to subset: CD45RO-CCR7+CD27+CD95- naive CD8+ T cells lacking CXCR3 (TNR3-). The TCR sequence derives from a human donor in good health. Some clones in this sample may be carry-over from other donors' samples. The CDR3 spells CASSPRQGTGANVLTF.